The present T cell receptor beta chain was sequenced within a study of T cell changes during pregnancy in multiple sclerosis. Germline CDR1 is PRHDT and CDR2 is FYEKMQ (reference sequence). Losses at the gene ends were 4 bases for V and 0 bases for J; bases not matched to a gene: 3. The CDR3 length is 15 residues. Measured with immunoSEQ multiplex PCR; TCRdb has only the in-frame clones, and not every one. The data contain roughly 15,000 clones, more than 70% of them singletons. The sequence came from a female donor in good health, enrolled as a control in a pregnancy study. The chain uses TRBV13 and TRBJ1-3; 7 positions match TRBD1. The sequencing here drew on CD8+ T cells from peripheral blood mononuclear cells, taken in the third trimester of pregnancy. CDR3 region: CASSSDRDSGNTIYF. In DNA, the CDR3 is TGTGCCAGCAGCTCCGACAGGGACTCTGGAAACACCATATATTTT. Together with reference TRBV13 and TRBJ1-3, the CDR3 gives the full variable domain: AAGVIQSPRHLIKEKRETATLKCYPIPRHDTVYWYQQGPGQDPQFLISFYEKMQSDKGSIPDRFSAQQFSDYHSELNMSSLELGDSALYFCASSSDRDSGNTIYFGEGSWLTVV.